What follows is one T cell receptor beta chain and its context. This clonotype showed up many times. Its target antigen remains unknown. No clone much larger than this one lies a single base away; base qualities are absent. Receptors were amplified or captured by RACE. TCRdb records NextSeq 500 as the sequencer. During library preparation, unique molecular identifiers were attached to individual cDNA molecules so that TCRs could be counted quantitatively and reproducibly. Each blood RNA sample was used to sequence both TCR alpha and TCR beta chains. Turning to the authors' computational methods: A median of about 89,000 TCRs per sample was observed, with a range of about 23,224 to 700,000. V, J and CDR3 annotation of the TCR reads was performed with the Decombinator software suite. Every sample was subsampled to the same number of TCRs (28,000) for the PS versus PT1 abundance plots. TCRs were defined as expanded if absent before sensitization and observed at least eight times at the 2-week time point. TCRdb trimmed public reads at Q25 via fastp, called clones via MiXCR and kept in-frame beta chains. Rows with one shared CDR3 protein collapse into an entry with the most common genes and DNA. TCRdb's processing, not the authors' own work, is the source of the V and J calls. Present in this sample are around 300,000 distinct CDR3 sequences, just under 8% of which were seen just once. The biggest ten clones account for 1.2% of the sample.

This specimen's time point label, per the study, means: pre-sensitization, week 0. The treatment or condition label, as the study defines it: therapeutic diphenylcyclopropenone sensitization with weekly scalp DPC. At each patch-test visit, blood was drawn before the patch test was applied. Eligible patients were aged 18 to 70, diagnosed with alopecia, deemed suitable for DPC therapy, and excluded if pregnant. Total RNA was extracted from unfractionated whole blood collected in Tempus Blood RNA tubes. The sample is drawn from a study of human T cells and chemical hapten exposure (dated by TCRdb to about 2021). For the wider study: For sensitization, 2% DPC in acetone was applied to a 2 cm by 2 cm area of upper inner arm skin. Throughout the roughly 25-week study period, patients were also given weekly therapeutic DPC doses on the scalp. Patch testing on the upper back used Finn chambers containing 0.01% DPC, with scoring done after 6 days according to International Contact Dermatitis Research Group standards. The mostly female patient cohort included alopecia areata with under or over 50% scalp involvement, alopecia totalis and alopecia universalis. Libraries were pooled for sequencing, and per-sample TCR yields varied mainly because of small differences in library volumes within the pool. The study tracked peripheral blood TCR repertoire changes in vivo during primary and secondary sensitization to the hapten diphenylcyclopropenone (DPC) in alopecia patients. Blood was sampled from patients pre-sensitization (week 0) and at 2, 6 and about 24 weeks after DPC sensitization. For TCR sequencing, blood came from 25 to 30 alopecia patients at anywhere from one to four time points (pre-sensitization, 2, 6 and 24 weeks).

The CDR3, cysteine through phenylalanine, is 11 amino acids long. The read is trimmed to its CDR3 DNA, 33 bases read in frame from base 1. V is reduced by 7 bases and J by 12 bases, leaving a spacing of 13 bases between them. The paper's findings and limits, for the study overall: Repeated subsampling changed both the strength of the expansion versus patch-test correlation and the threshold at which that correlation became significant. Patch test score was positively correlated with the number of PT1 expanded TCRs, with significance at thresholds 8, 16 and 32 but not at 4. Alopecia, a presumed autoimmune disease, was present in all patients, so the immune response of the patients might differ from that of healthy individuals. Expanded TCRs formed significantly more large CDR3 similarity clusters than pre-sensitization or healthy control sets, consistent with antigen-driven responses. No change with DPC sensitization was found in the number of TCRs above 1 in 1000 frequency, and no evidence of global repertoire structure alterations was found.

Rearrangement joined TRBV12-3 or TRBV12-4 to TRBJ2-1, with no confidently assigned D gene. The sequence came from a man in his late teens or twenties with alopecia areata. Some clones in this sample may be carry-over from other donors' samples. The material was whole blood, obtained in connection with sensitization to the hapten diphenylcyclopropenone (DPC). The encoded CDR3 is CASTLERWQFF. The nucleotide sequence reads TGTGCCAGCACTCTTGAACGGTGGCAGTTCTTC.